The rows below give T cell receptor beta chains drawn from one sample of a study of T cell clones after liver transplantation. The data were produced by immunoSEQ multiplex PCR, yet TCRdb's version contains in-frame clones alone and is incomplete. In the table there are 50,000 to 60,000 clones, about 70% of which are singletons. The input for sequencing was CD4+ T cells from blood, taken at the roughly 16-month timepoint. Receptors originate from a human patient who received a liver transplant. Some T cells may arise from the graft donor. The CDR3 runs from the conserved cysteine through the conserved F or W. The D gene is left open where the match is weak. Expanded clones are given a class, and other clones once, few, many or no size at all.

cdr3_aa | cdr3_nt | d_call | j_call | v_call | cdr3_length | clone_size
CASSPFIDSDTQYF | TGTGCCAGCAGCCCCTTTATCGACTCAGATACGCAGTATTTT | NA | TRBJ2-3 | TRBV5-4 | 14 | NA
CASSLAGVVNEQFF | TGTGCCAGCAGTCTAGCGGGAGTTGTCAATGAGCAGTTCTTC | TRBD2 | TRBJ2-1 | TRBV6-1 | 14 | NA
CASSEAQRDRGEF | TGTGCCAGCAGTGAAGCGCAAAGGGACAGGGGAGAGTTC | TRBD1 | TRBJ2-7 | TRBV6-1 | 13 | medium-sized
CASSLVPGSTDTQYF | TGTGCCAGCAGCTTAGTTCCAGGGAGCACAGATACGCAGTATTTT | NA | TRBJ2-3 | TRBV7-9 | 15 | few
CAISDSFGDSPLHF | TGTGCCATCAGTGATAGCTTTGGGGATTCACCCCTCCACTTT | NA | TRBJ1-6 | TRBV10-3 | 14 | NA
CASSLFGGRNTEAFF | TGTGCCAGCAGCTTATTTGGGGGCCGGAACACTGAAGCTTTCTTT | NA | TRBJ1-1 | TRBV7-2 | 15 | NA
CASRATGADGYTF | TGTGCCAGCAGAGCTACAGGGGCGGACGGCTACACCTTC | TRBD1 | TRBJ1-2 | TRBV6-1 | 13 | NA
CASYTGTLGETQYF | TGTGCCAGTTATACCGGGACATTGGGGGAGACCCAGTACTTC | NA | TRBJ2-5 | TRBV6-1 | 14 | few
CASSQDRAHATEAFF | TGTGCCAGCAGCCAAGACAGGGCCCACGCCACTGAAGCTTTCTTT | TRBD1 | TRBJ1-1 | TRBV28 | 15 | NA
CASRTTSGRSGELFF | TGTGCCAGCAGAACGACTAGCGGGAGATCCGGGGAGCTGTTTTTT | TRBD2 | TRBJ2-2 | TRBV6-6 | 15 | few
CASSVASGRNQETQYF | TGTGCCAGCAGCGTAGCTAGCGGGAGGAACCAAGAGACCCAGTACTTC | TRBD2 | TRBJ2-5 | TRBV9 | 16 | NA
CASSPAVTGELFF | TGTGCCAGCAGTCCCGCAGTGACCGGGGAGCTGTTTTTT | NA | TRBJ2-2 | TRBV2 | 13 | NA
CASRSWDQPQHF | TGTGCAAGTCGGTCGTGGGATCAGCCCCAGCATTTT | NA | TRBJ1-5 | TRBV12-2 | 12 | NA
CASSPRVNMNTEAFF | TGTGCCAGCTCACCTAGGGTAAACATGAACACTGAAGCTTTCTTT | NA | TRBJ1-1 | TRBV18 | 15 | NA
CASSSQSSYNEQFF | TGCGCCAGCAGCTCCCAAAGCTCCTACAATGAGCAGTTCTTC | NA | TRBJ2-1 | TRBV5-1 | 14 | NA
CASTRSSLGNQPQHF | TGTGCCAGCACGAGATCCAGCTTGGGCAATCAGCCCCAGCATTTT | NA | TRBJ1-5 | TRBV7-9 | 15 | NA